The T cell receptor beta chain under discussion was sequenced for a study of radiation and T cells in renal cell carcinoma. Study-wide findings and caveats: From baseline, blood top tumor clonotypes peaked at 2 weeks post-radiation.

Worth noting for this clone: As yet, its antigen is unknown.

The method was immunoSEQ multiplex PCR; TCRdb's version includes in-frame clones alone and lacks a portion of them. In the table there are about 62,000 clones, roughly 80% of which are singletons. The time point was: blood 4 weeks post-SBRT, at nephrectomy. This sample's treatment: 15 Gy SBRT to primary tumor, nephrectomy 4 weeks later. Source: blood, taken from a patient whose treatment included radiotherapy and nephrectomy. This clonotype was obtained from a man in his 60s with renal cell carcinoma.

For the CDR3, the DNA is TGTGCCAGCACACGGAGACAGGGGGGTAGAAACACCATATATTTT. Its translation: CASTRRQGGRNTIYF. The J gene is TRBJ1-3, the V gene TRBV6-1; 9 bases are a match to TRBD1. CDR1 MNHNS and CDR2 SASEGT come from the germline V gene. The CDR3 loop spans 15 amino acids. V lost 7 bases to trimming and J lost 5 bases; unmatched junction nucleotides: 9.